This TCR beta chain is drawn from a study of blood T cell repertoires in COVID-19. In the study overall: Sample material is recorded as cDNA or gDNA derived from T cells, B-cell-depleted T cells, or PBMCs.

Enrollees, roughly 18 to 89 years old, lived in some 24 US areas. How the authors handled the data: Estimates of nucleated cell counts were drawn from the amplification of reference gene primers. Clones were read by immunoSEQ multiplex PCR, and TCRdb kept only the in-frame ones, dropping some. V, J and clone size reflect that table, while D and trimming were determined from the DNA. Of approximately 360,000 clones detected, over 75% appear once; the ten largest clones hold 0.95% to 1%. The receptor was isolated from a woman aged 25-40 years with acute COVID-19. The sequenced sample was PBMCs or T cells enriched from blood (not recorded which).

The CDR3 is CASSNRGESGKAGNTIYF. In nucleotides, the CDR3 is TGCGCCAGCAGTAACCGGGGGGAATCGGGCAAAGCTGGAAACACCATATATTTT. The J gene is TRBJ1-3, the V gene TRBV10-2; TRBD1 is a possible D gene (5 bases). The germline CDR1 and CDR2 sequences are WSHSY and SAAADI. This CDR3 comprises 18 residues. The V gene lost 5 bases and the J gene lost 2 bases, with 22 bases spanning the gap.